What follows are 13 T cell receptor beta chains derived from one specimen sequenced in a study of shared clonotypes between healthy human individuals. Clones were sequenced by immunoSEQ multiplex PCR, and TCRdb holds only the in-frame ones, with some missing. Here the sample spans about 690,000 clones, 80% to 95% being singletons. Sequenced: memory CD8+ T cells from PBMCs. Subset noted: CD45RO+ cells pooled with CCR7-negative TemRA cells. The receptors were gathered from a man between 18 and 35 years old in good health. Some clones in this sample may be carry-over from other donors' samples.

The rearrangement joins TRBV28 to TRBJ2-1, with 7 bases that match TRBD1. Germline trimming cut 2 bases from V and 5 bases from J; bases unmatched to any gene: 9. Germline CDR1 MDHEN, CDR2 SYDVKM. This CDR3 has 16 residues. Here the CDR3 DNA reads TGTGCCAGCAGTTTAGCCTTATACAGGGGAAACAATGAGCAGTTCTTC. Translating gives CASSLALYRGNNEQFF.

The chain combines TRBV4-1 with TRBJ2-7; D is unresolved. This CDR3 is built from 15 residues. Germline CDR1 and CDR2: MGHRA and YSYEKL. With 0 bases removed from V and 1 base from J, the gap between germline ends came to 10 bases. The CDR3 is CASSQEGDSSYEQYF. The CDR3 DNA is TGCGCCAGCAGCCAAGAGGGCGATTCTTCCTACGAGCAGTACTTC.

The chain couples TRBV7-9 to TRBJ1-5; D unclear. Between the trimmed V and J ends, which lost 5 bases and 5 bases, there was a span of 13 bases. Looked up from germline, CDR1 is SEHNR and CDR2 is FQNEAQ (reference sequence). The length of the CDR3 is 14 residues. CDR3 protein: CASSLMGSDQPQHF. The CDR3 DNA is TGTGCCAGCAGCCTCATGGGGTCCGATCAGCCCCAGCATTTT.

The chain employs TRBV5-4 and TRBJ2-7; TRBD1 agrees at 11 bases. The CDR3 has 13 residues. CDR1 and CDR2 from the germline V gene are SGHNT and YYREEE (reference sequence). Losses at the gene ends were 8 bases for V and 5 bases for J; bases not matched to a gene: 6. This CDR3 is CASERTGGNEQYF. CDR3 coding DNA: TGTGCCAGTGAGAGGACAGGGGGCAACGAGCAGTACTTC.

This chain connects TRBV27 to TRBJ2-7; 7 bases line up with TRBD2. V lost 7 bases, J lost 4 bases, and 10 bases stayed unmatched. The CDR3 extends over 14 amino acids. Germline CDR1 MNHEY, CDR2 SMNVEV (reference sequence). This CDR3 reads CASTSGTKRYEQYF. DNA of the CDR3: TGTGCCAGCACCTCCGGGACTAAGAGATACGAGCAGTACTTC.

This chain connects TRBV9 to TRBJ2-3, with a weak D call TRBD2 (5 bases). Germline CDR1 reads SGDLS; CDR2 reads YYNGEE. This CDR3 has 13 residues. With 0 bases removed from V and 5 bases from J, the gap between germline ends came to 7 bases. DNA for the CDR3: TGTGCCAGCAGCGTAGTTGCGGGAGATACGCAGTATTTT. This encodes CASSVVAGDTQYF. Combining the CDR3 with reference TRBV9 and TRBJ2-3 gives the whole variable domain DSGVTQTPKHLITATGQRVTLRCSPRSGDLSVYWYQQSLDQGLQFLIQYYNGEERAKGNILERFSAQQFPDLHSELNLSSLELGDSALYFCASSVVAGDTQYFGPGTRLTVL.

The chain links TRBV27 to TRBJ1-3, with D hard to call. The CDR3 consists of 12 residues. The V end lost 5 bases, the J end lost 2 bases, and 4 bases lay between the germline ends. The germline V gene has CDR1 MNHEY and CDR2 SMNVEV (reference sequence). In nucleotides, the CDR3 is TGTGCCAGCAGTGATGCTGGAAACACCATATATTTT. Translated: CASSDAGNTIYF.

The V gene is TRBV6-4, the J gene TRBJ2-1; unclear D gene. V was trimmed by 10 bases and J by 4 bases, leaving 8 bases between them. The CDR3 length is 11 residues. Germline V gene lookup returns CDR1 MRHNA and CDR2 SNTAGT. The CDR3 reads CATNTYNEQFF. The CDR3 nucleotides read TGTGCCACCAATACATACAATGAGCAGTTCTTC.

This chain uses TRBV4-3 with TRBJ2-3, with D perhaps being TRBD1 or TRBD2 (6 bases each). This CDR3 region has 18 residues. Germline lookup yields CDR1 LGHNA and CDR2 YSLEER. The V gene lost 1 base and the J gene lost 0 bases, with 17 bases spanning the gap. CDR3 nucleotide sequence: TGCGCCAGCAGCCAAGGTCGGAGGGGGGATGTCAGCACAGATACGCAGTATTTT. Translation gives CASSQGRRGDVSTDTQYF.

The genes are TRBV2 and TRBJ2-3; 10 bases are shared with TRBD2. V was pared by 5 bases and J by 6 bases, with 14 bases of the junction left unmatched. The germline CDR1 and CDR2 sequences are SNHLY and FYNNEI. This CDR3 has 17 residues. In DNA, the CDR3 is TGTGCCAGCAGTCCGACCCCTAGCGGGAGAGATAGGGATACGCAGTATTTT. Its protein product is CASSPTPSGRDRDTQYF. Variable domain in full (rest from reference TRBV2 and TRBJ2-3): EPEVTQTPSHQVTQMGQEVILRCVPISNHLYFYWYRQILGQKVEFLVSFYNNEISEKSEIFDDQFSVERPDGSNFTLKIRSTKLEDSAMYFCASSPTPSGRDRDTQYFGPGTRLTVL.

This clone was detected once. The V gene is TRBV10-2, the J gene TRBJ2-7; 7 bases are a match to TRBD2. Per germline, CDR1 WSHSY and CDR2 SAAADI. The CDR3 has 15 residues. The junction had 11 bases not matched to a gene; V was cut back by 6 bases and J by 3 bases. CDR3 loop: CASRALADPLYEQYF. CDR3 nucleotides: TGCGCCAGCAGGGCCCTAGCGGACCCCCTCTACGAGCAGTACTTC.

This chain uses TRBV4-1 with TRBJ2-7; D unresolved. The germline V gene encodes CDR1 MGHRA and CDR2 YSYEKL. The V end lost 0 bases, the J end lost 6 bases, and 9 bases lay between the germline ends. The CDR3 covers 13 residues. The CDR3 DNA sequence: TGCGCCAGCAGCCAAGATGTGGAACTCGAGCAGTACTTC. This gives the protein CASSQDVELEQYF.

The V call is TRBV5-1, the J call TRBJ1-2, with no clear D. The CDR3 spans 14 residues. Germline CDR1 reads SGHRS; CDR2 reads YFSETQ. V shed 3 bases and J shed 6 bases, with 15 bases lying between them. In DNA, the CDR3 is TGCGCCAGCAGCTATTGGACGGCTTTAGATGGCTACACCTTC. As protein: CASSYWTALDGYTF.